A selection of T cell receptor beta chains follows, all from one sample in a study of T cells in Graves' hyperthyroidism and ophthalmopathy. TCRdb itself ran the multiplex PCR reads through MiXCR, one entry per CDR3 protein. The top ten hold roughly 30% of the sample, which has around 760,000 distinct CDR3 sequences, roughly a third seen once. The material sequenced was blood. The receptor source for this set is a middle-aged woman with Graves' hyperthyroidism. Both conserved end residues are part of each CDR3. D genes are given only for firm matches. Expanded clones get a size class; other rows say once, few or many, or leave the size out.

D gene	V gene	J gene	clone size	CDR3 length	CDR3 protein	CDR3 DNA
NA	TRBV9	TRBJ1-1	few	12	CATQNLLGEAFF	TGTGCCACCCAGAACCTCTTGGGTGAAGCTTTCTTT
NA	TRBV5-1	TRBJ1-1	NA	15	CASSLEDNTWAEAFF	TGCGCCAGCAGCTTGGAGGACAATACCTGGGCTGAAGCTTTCTTT
NA	TRBV2	TRBJ2-2	many	15	CASSRTYTARGELFF	TGTGCCAGCAGTCGGACCTACACCGCCCGGGGGGAGCTGTTTTTT
NA	TRBV5-1	TRBJ1-6	many	15	CASSLYQGYDSPLHF	TGCGCCAGCAGCTTGTATCAGGGGTACGATTCACCCCTCCACTTT
NA	TRBV29-1	TRBJ1-4	NA	15	CSVDDGVDDNEKLFF	TGCAGCGTTGACGACGGGGTAGATGACAATGAAAAACTGTTTTTT
NA	TRBV20-1	TRBJ1-2	few	12	CSANSQIYGYTF	TGCAGTGCTAATTCACAGATCTATGGCTACACCTTC
NA	TRBV5-1	TRBJ1-1	NA	15	CASSPDLGGNTEAFF	TGCGCCAGCAGCCCTGATCTGGGCGGGAACACTGAAGCTTTCTTT
NA	TRBV12-3/TRBV12-4	TRBJ1-1	NA	13	CASSWSHGGEAFF	TGTGCCAGCAGTTGGTCCCACGGAGGGGAAGCTTTCTTT
TRBD1	TRBV20-1	TRBJ1-1	NA	15	CSATMGAGGITEAFF	TGCAGTGCTACGATGGGGGCAGGGGGGATCACTGAAGCTTTCTTT
NA	TRBV7-8	TRBJ1-5	many	13	CASRGQPPEPQHF	TGTGCCAGCAGAGGACAGCCCCCGGAGCCCCAGCATTTT
NA	TRBV4-1	TRBJ2-5	few	15	CASSRSPAREETQYF	TGCGCCAGCAGCCGCAGCCCTGCGAGGGAAGAGACCCAGTACTTC
NA	TRBV5-4	TRBJ1-2	few	14	CASSYQGIRDGYTF	TGTGCCAGCAGCTATCAGGGGATCCGGGATGGCTACACCTTC